This entry features one TCR beta chain sequence. Antigen: not known. The use of a sample-barcoded 5' primer and a J-beta primer mix characterized a second PCR of roughly 6 to 12 cycles. One entry per CDR3 protein results from TCRdb running MiXCR on the 5' RACE reads. The sample records hundreds of thousands of distinct CDR3 sequences, about a fifth being singletons. The sample belongs to a study of blood T cells in healthy people across ages. Study results and limitations: A conclusive naive versus antigen-experienced comparison was prevented by the unsorted PBMCs.

The source is a man aged 65 to 79 in good health. The sample comprised blood.

The CDR3 spells CASSADRVPNEKLFF. CDR3 sequence (DNA): TGTGCCAGCAGCGCGGACAGGGTCCCCAATGAAAAACTGTTTTTT. The chain couples TRBV11-2 to TRBJ1-4, with 8 positions matching TRBD1. The V gene's germline CDR1 is SGHAT and CDR2 FQNNGV. CDR3 length equals 15 residues. J was trimmed by 5 bases and V by 5 bases; bases with no gene match: 7.